This T cell receptor (beta chain) was identified in a study of PD-1 blockade in classical Hodgkin lymphoma. Study-wide results and limits: Diminished baseline TCR diversity has been reported in newly diagnosed patients relative to healthy donors. CD4+ but not CD8+ TCR diversity rose significantly by C4D1.

On this clone itself: The antigen is unknown.

TCRdb's copy holds only in-frame clones and misses some; the assay was immunoSEQ multiplex PCR. This table holds tens of thousands of clones, around 80% found once. Noted time point: cycle 4 day 1 (C4D1), after less than 7 weeks of nivolumab. Relapses following autologous stem cell transplantation were seen in all patients, with brentuximab vedotin exposure varying. Complete response, partial response or progressive disease constituted the best response categories observed. The specimen comprised peripheral blood mononuclear cells (PBMCs), sampled before the fourth cycle of nivolumab. The TCR originated in a human donor with classical Hodgkin lymphoma.

CDR3: CASWGQFYNEQFF. For the CDR3, the DNA is TGTGCCAGCTGGGGACAGTTTTACAATGAGCAGTTCTTC. The chain joins TRBV27 to TRBJ2-1; 7 nucleotides line up with TRBD1. After removal of 8 bases from V and 4 bases from J, the junction contained 5 bases not matched to a gene. Germline CDR1 reads MNHEY; CDR2 reads SMNVEV (reference sequence). The CDR3 has 13 amino acids.